This T cell receptor beta chain stems from a study of T cell repertoires in cytomegalovirus infection. Study information: Selected CMV epitopes included recently identified HLA-C-restricted ones as well as well-studied HLA-B-restricted ones. Public TCR beta signatures indicated both CMV infection and matching HLA type.

This clonotype has more than one count but fewer than ten. Antigen specificity is unknown. CDR3 length equals 14 residues. V was pared by 10 bases and J by 4 bases, with 19 bases between. CDR1 LNHDA and CDR2 SQIVND come from the germline V gene (reference sequence). TCRdb reprocessed the reads with MiXCR, giving one entry per CDR3 protein. This table holds hundreds of thousands of distinct CDR3 sequences, more than 25% found once. General study results and limits: Summed frequency of shared TCR beta families picked out CMV carriers who also had the relevant HLA.

This rearrangement joins TRBV19 to TRBJ1-2, with TRBD1 as a possible D gene (5 bases). The input for sequencing was cultured CD8+ T cells from PBMCs, taken from culture after CMV antigen stimulation. This clonotype originated in a human donor in good health (CMV status not recorded). Some clones in this sample may be carry-over from other donors' samples. The CDR3 bases are TGTGCCACTACAACCTGGGGGAGCATCTATGGCTACACCTTC. Its protein product is CATTTWGSIYGYTF.